This T cell receptor beta chain was captured by sequencing in a study of cytomegalovirus exposure and HLA in healthy donors. Clones were read by immunoSEQ multiplex PCR, and TCRdb kept only the in-frame ones, dropping some. Altogether 260,000 or so clones are present, around nine tenths being singletons, with the ten largest covering approximately 2.5%. Turning to this clone: Its target is not known.

The V gene's germline CDR1 is SGHAT and CDR2 FQNNGV. V was pared by 0 bases and J by 0 bases, with 3 bases of the junction left unmatched. CDR3 length: 16 residues. The donors were part of the validation cohort of 120 subjects. That cohort was separate from the first cohort, which comprised 666 subjects. Broader study findings: According to reports, the classifier identified cytomegalovirus status with high specificity and sensitivity. Some public TCRs appeared in many individuals, while most sequences were rare.

Sequencing used PBMCs. The rearrangement links TRBV11-2 to TRBJ2-7; 9 bases align to TRBD1. This sequence was found in a man aged 18 to 30 in good health and CMV-seronegative. The CDR3 nucleotides are TGTGCCAGCAGCTTAGACCGGGACAGGGCCTCCTACGAGCAGTACTTC. Protein sequence: CASSLDRDRASYEQYF.